These T cell receptor beta chains were read from a single sample in a study of T cells in Graves' hyperthyroidism and ophthalmopathy. TCRdb passed the multiplex PCR reads through MiXCR, listing each CDR3 protein once. The sample consists of about 200,000 distinct CDR3 sequences, roughly 18% of them appearing once. The specimen sequenced was blood. The receptor set was obtained from a man aged 50-59 years with Graves' hyperthyroidism. CDR3s include the opening cysteine and the closing phenylalanine or tryptophan. The order of the fields is CDR3 protein, CDR3 DNA, V gene, J gene, clone size, D gene. The D gene is left open where the match is weak. Clone sizes are given selectively: once, few, many, or a class where the clone is expanded.

cdr3_aa: CASSPRTGSPLPGANVLTF
cdr3_nt: TGTGCCAGCTCACCCCGTACCGGGTCTCCCCTTCCTGGGGCCAACGTCCTGACTTTC
v_call: TRBV18
j_call: TRBJ2-6
clone_size: few
d_call: .

cdr3_aa: CASSWTSGGNEQFF
cdr3_nt: TGTGCCAGCAGCTGGACTAGCGGGGGAAATGAGCAGTTCTTC
v_call: TRBV11-2
j_call: TRBJ2-1
clone_size: .
d_call: TRBD2

cdr3_aa: CASSSFNQPQHF
cdr3_nt: TGTGCCAGCAGCTCTTTTAACCAGCCCCAGCATTTT
v_call: TRBV2
j_call: TRBJ1-5
clone_size: .
d_call: .

cdr3_aa: CASTPGPSYEQYF
cdr3_nt: TGTGCCAGCACCCCGGGACCCTCCTACGAGCAGTACTTC
v_call: TRBV6-1
j_call: TRBJ2-7
clone_size: .
d_call: .

cdr3_aa: CASSDRINTGELFF
cdr3_nt: TGTGCCAGCAGTGACAGGATCAACACCGGGGAGCTGTTTTTT
v_call: TRBV2
j_call: TRBJ2-2
clone_size: .
d_call: .

cdr3_aa: CASSLGGQETQYF
cdr3_nt: TGTGCCAGCAGCTTAGGGGGCCAAGAGACCCAGTACTTC
v_call: TRBV7-9
j_call: TRBJ2-5
clone_size: many
d_call: .

cdr3_aa: CASSYSPRYTGELFF
cdr3_nt: TGTGCCAGCAGTTACTCACCTAGATATACCGGGGAGCTGTTTTTT
v_call: TRBV6-5
j_call: TRBJ2-2
clone_size: .
d_call: .

cdr3_aa: CASSLWTSGRVNTGELFF
cdr3_nt: TGTGCCAGCAGCCTTTGGACTAGCGGGAGGGTAAATACCGGGGAGCTGTTTTTT
v_call: TRBV11-2
j_call: TRBJ2-2
clone_size: many
d_call: TRBD2

cdr3_aa: CASSEQSSTDTQYF
cdr3_nt: TGTGCCAGCAGTGAGCAGAGTAGCACAGATACGCAGTATTTT
v_call: TRBV6-4
j_call: TRBJ2-3
clone_size: .
d_call: .

cdr3_aa: CSPGRSYEQYF
cdr3_nt: TGCAGCCCAGGCAGATCCTACGAGCAGTACTTC
v_call: TRBV20-1
j_call: TRBJ2-7
clone_size: many
d_call: .

cdr3_aa: CASSPRETGTGELFF
cdr3_nt: TGTGCCAGCAGCCCGCGGGAGACGGGCACCGGGGAGCTGTTTTTT
v_call: TRBV3-1
j_call: TRBJ2-2
clone_size: few
d_call: TRBD2

cdr3_aa: CASRPLGGGEDTQYF
cdr3_nt: TGCGCCAGCAGGCCCCTGGGTGGGGGCGAGGATACGCAGTATTTT
v_call: TRBV5-1
j_call: TRBJ2-3
clone_size: many
d_call: .

cdr3_aa: CATSMGTGVQETQYF
cdr3_nt: TGTGCCACCAGTATGGGGACAGGGGTCCAAGAGACCCAGTACTTC
v_call: TRBV24-1
j_call: TRBJ2-5
clone_size: few
d_call: TRBD1

cdr3_aa: CSARDRDYHYQETQYF
cdr3_nt: TGCAGTGCTAGAGATCGGGACTACCATTACCAAGAGACCCAGTACTTC
v_call: TRBV20-1
j_call: TRBJ2-5
clone_size: many
d_call: TRBD2

cdr3_aa: CASSEAGSGRANEQFF
cdr3_nt: TGTGCCAGCAGTGAAGCAGGTAGCGGGAGGGCGAATGAGCAGTTCTTC
v_call: TRBV2
j_call: TRBJ2-1
clone_size: few
d_call: TRBD2

cdr3_aa: CSVVGGGERNTEAFF
cdr3_nt: TGCAGCGTTGTAGGTGGAGGGGAACGAAACACTGAAGCTTTCTTT
v_call: TRBV29-1
j_call: TRBJ1-1
clone_size: few
d_call: .

cdr3_aa: CSARAELAGWYNEQFF
cdr3_nt: TGCAGTGCTAGAGCCGAACTAGCGGGTTGGTACAATGAGCAGTTCTTC
v_call: TRBV20-1
j_call: TRBJ2-1
clone_size: many
d_call: TRBD2

cdr3_aa: CASSLGGDSGFRGYTF
cdr3_nt: TGTGCCAGCAGCTTAGGGGGGGACAGCGGGTTCCGTGGCTACACCTTC
v_call: TRBV7-9
j_call: TRBJ1-2
clone_size: few
d_call: TRBD1

cdr3_aa: CASSGSGWNNQPQHF
cdr3_nt: TGTGCCAGCAGTGGTTCCGGTTGGAACAATCAGCCCCAGCATTTT
v_call: TRBV6-1
j_call: TRBJ1-5
clone_size: .
d_call: .

cdr3_aa: CASSLALVSDRVETQYF
cdr3_nt: TGTGCCAGCAGTTTAGCGCTAGTATCGGACAGGGTGGAGACCCAGTACTTC
v_call: TRBV12-3/TRBV12-4
j_call: TRBJ2-5
clone_size: few
d_call: TRBD1

cdr3_aa: CASSLRTGRSSYEQYF
cdr3_nt: TGTGCCAGCAGCTTAAGAACGGGCAGGAGCTCCTACGAGCAGTACTTC
v_call: TRBV3-1
j_call: TRBJ2-7
clone_size: few
d_call: .

cdr3_aa: CASSPDQGAATNEKLFF
cdr3_nt: TGTGCCAGCTCACCAGACCAGGGAGCAGCAACTAATGAAAAACTGTTTTTT
v_call: TRBV18
j_call: TRBJ1-4
clone_size: .
d_call: .

cdr3_aa: CASSPRVGANEQFF
cdr3_nt: TGTGCCAGCAGCCCAAGGGTGGGAGCAAATGAGCAGTTCTTC
v_call: TRBV9
j_call: TRBJ2-1
clone_size: .
d_call: .

cdr3_aa: CASSSFKGNTEAFF
cdr3_nt: TGTGCCAGCAGCTCCTTCAAAGGAAACACTGAAGCTTTCTTT
v_call: TRBV7-9
j_call: TRBJ1-1
clone_size: many
d_call: .

cdr3_aa: CASSQESAGSQETQYF
cdr3_nt: TGTGCCAGCAGCCAAGAATCGGCGGGAAGCCAAGAGACCCAGTACTTC
v_call: TRBV3-1
j_call: TRBJ2-5
clone_size: many
d_call: .

cdr3_aa: CASSVSGGPSYF
cdr3_nt: TGTGCCAGCAGCGTGTCGGGGGGGCCGAGTTACTTC
v_call: TRBV7-9
j_call: TRBJ2-5
clone_size: .
d_call: TRBD2

cdr3_aa: CASSDRLAGENNEQFF
cdr3_nt: TGTGCCAGCAGTGATCGACTAGCGGGAGAAAACAATGAGCAGTTCTTC
v_call: TRBV25-1
j_call: TRBJ2-1
clone_size: few
d_call: TRBD2

cdr3_aa: CASSTLGQGSGNTIYF
cdr3_nt: TGTGCCAGCTCAACACTAGGACAGGGCTCTGGAAACACCATATATTTT
v_call: TRBV18
j_call: TRBJ1-3
clone_size: many
d_call: TRBD1

cdr3_aa: CASRRTGEDGYTF
cdr3_nt: TGTGCCAGCAGACGAACAGGGGAGGATGGCTACACCTTC
v_call: TRBV11-2
j_call: TRBJ1-2
clone_size: many
d_call: TRBD1

cdr3_aa: CASSSATNNEQFF
cdr3_nt: TGTGCCAGCAGCTCCGCGACAAACAATGAGCAGTTCTTC
v_call: TRBV7-9
j_call: TRBJ2-1
clone_size: .
d_call: .

cdr3_aa: CASRVTRSYEQYF
cdr3_nt: TGTGCCAGCAGGGTGACAAGGTCCTACGAGCAGTACTTC
v_call: TRBV6-1
j_call: TRBJ2-7
clone_size: .
d_call: .

cdr3_aa: CSARVTQRGNIQYF
cdr3_nt: TGCAGTGCTAGAGTCACACAGAGGGGAAACATTCAGTACTTC
v_call: TRBV20-1
j_call: TRBJ2-4
clone_size: few
d_call: .

cdr3_aa: CASSINRSNQPQHF
cdr3_nt: TGTGCCAGTAGTATTAACCGTAGCAATCAGCCCCAGCATTTT
v_call: TRBV19
j_call: TRBJ1-5
clone_size: .
d_call: .

cdr3_aa: CASSKGNPNEKLFF
cdr3_nt: TGTGCCAGCAGTAAAGGGAACCCTAATGAAAAACTGTTTTTT
v_call: TRBV6-1
j_call: TRBJ1-4
clone_size: many
d_call: .

cdr3_aa: CAISNTGGLAGNEQFF
cdr3_nt: TGTGCCATCAGCAACACGGGGGGGCTAGCCGGGAATGAGCAGTTCTTC
v_call: TRBV10-3
j_call: TRBJ2-1
clone_size: .
d_call: TRBD2

cdr3_aa: CASSQEGIAGGADEQFF
cdr3_nt: TGCGCCAGCAGCCAAGAAGGGATAGCGGGAGGGGCGGATGAGCAGTTCTTC
v_call: TRBV4-3
j_call: TRBJ2-1
clone_size: .
d_call: TRBD2

cdr3_aa: CASSSDPGLATQYF
cdr3_nt: TGCGCCAGCAGCTCCGACCCGGGGTTGGCGACCCAGTACTTC
v_call: TRBV5-1
j_call: TRBJ2-5
clone_size: many
d_call: .

cdr3_aa: CASSLWTGETGELFF
cdr3_nt: TGTGCCAGCAGCTTATGGACAGGGGAGACCGGGGAGCTGTTTTTT
v_call: TRBV11-3
j_call: TRBJ2-2
clone_size: many
d_call: TRBD1

cdr3_aa: CASSPGRRQGGEKLFF
cdr3_nt: TGTGCCAGCAGCCCCGGCAGGAGGCAGGGAGGAGAAAAACTGTTTTTT
v_call: TRBV5-4
j_call: TRBJ1-4
clone_size: .
d_call: .

cdr3_aa: CASSLIPGLSADTQYF
cdr3_nt: TGCGCCAGCAGCTTGATTCCGGGACTCTCAGCAGATACGCAGTATTTT
v_call: TRBV5-1
j_call: TRBJ2-3
clone_size: .
d_call: .

cdr3_aa: CASSASGSRIGGANVLTF
cdr3_nt: TGTGCCAGCAGTGCTAGCGGGAGTAGAATAGGAGGGGCCAACGTCCTGACTTTC
v_call: TRBV11-2
j_call: TRBJ2-6
clone_size: .
d_call: TRBD2

cdr3_aa: CASSRGETGELFF
cdr3_nt: TGTGCCAGCAGCAGGGGAGAAACCGGGGAGCTGTTTTTT
v_call: TRBV12-3/TRBV12-4
j_call: TRBJ2-2
clone_size: few
d_call: .

cdr3_aa: CASNEKRGPYEQYF
cdr3_nt: TGTGCCAGCAATGAAAAGCGGGGGCCCTACGAGCAGTACTTC
v_call: TRBV27
j_call: TRBJ2-7
clone_size: .
d_call: TRBD2